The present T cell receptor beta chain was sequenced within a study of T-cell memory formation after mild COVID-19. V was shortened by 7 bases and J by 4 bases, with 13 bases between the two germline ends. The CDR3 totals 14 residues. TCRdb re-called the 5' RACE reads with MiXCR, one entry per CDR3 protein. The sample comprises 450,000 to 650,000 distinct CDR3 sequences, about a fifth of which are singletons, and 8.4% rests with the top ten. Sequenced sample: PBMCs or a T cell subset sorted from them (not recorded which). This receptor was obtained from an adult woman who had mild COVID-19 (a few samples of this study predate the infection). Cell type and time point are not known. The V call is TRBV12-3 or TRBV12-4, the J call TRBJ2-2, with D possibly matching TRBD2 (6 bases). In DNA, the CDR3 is TGTGCCAGCACCCCGGGAGCAGTCACCGGGGAGCTGTTTTTT. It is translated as CASTPGAVTGELFF.